One sample yielded the 2 T cell receptor beta chains listed below, sequenced in a study of post-analysis software for immune sequencing data. Study findings and constraints: Among 5 or 6 TRBV segments more frequent in patients than controls were TRBV5-6, TRBV5-1 and TRBV20-1.

Researchers reported that TCR beta cDNA libraries carried unique molecular identifiers. TCRdb re-called the PCR reads through MiXCR, storing one row per CDR3 protein. The table has more than 450,000 distinct CDR3 sequences, 30% to 40% seen once; the top ten hold around 6.1%. No antigen is known for these receptors. Material: blood. Receptors were obtained from a girl aged 2-17 years with multiple sclerosis.

There are a few counts of this clonotype. The chain uses TRBV27 and TRBJ2-4; 8 bases fit TRBD1. V lost 6 bases to trimming and J lost 0 bases; unmatched junction nucleotides: 13. The V gene's germline CDR1 is MNHEY and CDR2 SMNVEV (reference sequence). The CDR3 runs to 18 residues. The CDR3 coding sequence is TGTGCCAGCAGCCAGGACAGGGCCCCCATCTTAGCCAAAAACATTCAGTACTTC. Protein product: CASSQDRAPILAKNIQYF.

This clonotype was seen a few times. J is TRBJ1-5 and V is TRBV6-6; a weak D match, TRBD1 (5 bases). The CDR3 sequence is 14 residues long. Between the trimmed V and J ends, which lost 8 bases and 3 bases, there was a span of 14 bases. The V gene's germline CDR1 is MNHNY and CDR2 SVGAGI (reference sequence). CDR3 in DNA: TGTGCCAGCCAAGGCAGGGTCAACAATCAGCCCCAGCATTTT. This encodes CASQGRVNNQPQHF.